The 23 T cell receptor beta chains below all came from one sample that was sequenced in a study of CD8 T cells in Susac syndrome. When the RNA was reverse transcribed, random hexamers were used with an input of about 0.5 to 1 ug. TCRdb processed the immunoSEQ multiplex PCR reads anew with MiXCR; each CDR3 protein has one entry. The sample contains 150,000 to 160,000 distinct CDR3 sequences, approximately 93% of which appear only once. Sequencing was performed on CD8+ T cells from PBMCs. The receptors stem from a human donor with multiple sclerosis.

The genes are TRBV1 and TRBJ1-5. TRBV1 constitutes a pseudogene. CDR3 length equals 14 residues. The CDR3 reads CTSSQAEVGQPQHF. The CDR3, as DNA: TGCACCAGCAGCCAAGCCGAGGTTGGGCAGCCCCAGCATTTT.

The sample holds one count of this clonotype. The genes are TRBV3-1 and TRBJ2-1; the D is unclear. The CDR3 sequence is 15 residues long. V lost 2 bases and J lost 3, with 11 bases in between. CDR1 LGHDT and CDR2 YNNKEL come from the germline V gene (reference sequence). In nucleotides, the CDR3 is TGTGCCAGCAGCCAATCGGACCGATTCTACAATGAGCAGTTCTTC. Its translation: CASSQSDRFYNEQFF.

V is TRBV3-1 and J is TRBJ2-5; possibly TRBD2 for D (7 bases). Germline V lookup: CDR1 LGHDT, CDR2 YNNKEL (reference sequence). Trimming cost V 1 base and J 2 bases, with 17 bases left between them. The CDR3 covers 17 residues. The DNA for the CDR3 is TGTGCCAGCAGCCAAGTCCGGACTAGGGGGAGTCAAGAGACCCAGTACTTC. It encodes CASSQVRTRGSQETQYF.

The rearrangement joins TRBV9 to TRBJ1-1; TRBD1 matches 8 bases. Germline V gives CDR1 SGDLS, CDR2 YYNGEE. After removal of 0 bases from V and 1 base from J, the junction contained 5 bases not matched to a gene. This CDR3 comprises 16 residues. CDR3 in DNA: TGTGCCAGCAGCGTAGGGACGGGGACAGGGAACACTGAAGCTTTCTTT. Its protein product is CASSVGTGTGNTEAFF.

The chain has TRBV11-2 and TRBJ2-3, with a possible D match to TRBD1 (6 bases). Germline loops: CDR1 SGHAT, CDR2 FQNNGV. The length of the CDR3 is 15 residues. Trimming removed 6 bases at V and 2 bases at J, with 15 bases between. This CDR3 is CASRIFQGYTDTQYF. The CDR3, as DNA: TGTGCCAGCAGGATCTTTCAGGGGTACACAGATACGCAGTATTTT.

CDR3 bases: TGCAGTGCTAGAGACTCTGAACTAGCGGTGACTTACAATGAGCAGTTCTTC. Translating gives CSARDSELAVTYNEQFF. The chain combines TRBV20-1 with TRBJ2-1; 8 bases are a match to TRBD2. V shed 0 bases, J shed 4 bases, and the junction held 11 bases outside the gene matches. The CDR3 is 17 residues long. From germline, CDR1 is DFQATT and CDR2 SNEGSKA (reference sequence).

This chain uses TRBV7-9 with TRBJ2-7, with D perhaps TRBD2 (5 bases). The germline gives CDR1 SEHNR, CDR2 FQNEAQ (reference sequence). The CDR3 sequence is 14 residues long. V was pared by 4 bases and J by 2 bases, with 12 bases between. The DNA of the CDR3 is TGTGCCAGCAGCTCAGAGATCGGGGCCTACGAGCAGTACTTC. It is translated as CASSSEIGAYEQYF.

The J gene is TRBJ1-2, the V gene TRBV29-1; 8 nucleotides agree with TRBD1. The CDR3 extends over 15 amino acids. Germline V lookup: CDR1 SQVTM, CDR2 ANQGSEA. V shed 6 bases and J 7 bases; nucleotides not matched to a gene: 16. Written as DNA, the CDR3 is TGCAGCGTCTATCCCACGACGGACAGGGTTTCTGGCTACACCTTC. Its protein product is CSVYPTTDRVSGYTF.

The chain has TRBV13 and TRBJ1-1; D may be TRBD1 (5 bases). The CDR3 sequence is 12 residues long. Germline assignment: CDR1 PRHDT and CDR2 FYEKMQ (reference sequence). V shed 6 bases and J shed 6 bases, with 11 bases lying between them. The CDR3 region has the DNA TGTGCCAGCAGTCCGCCGGGGGCTGAAGCTTTCTTT. Translated, it gives CASSPPGAEAFF.

V is TRBV20-1 and J is TRBJ1-1; 7 bases fit TRBD1. Germline loops: CDR1 DFQATT, CDR2 SNEGSKA (reference sequence). This CDR3 has 16 residues. V lost 1 base and J lost 5; bases outside the gene matches: 13. The CDR3 DNA reads TGCAGTGCTAGAGGCCTCGAGACAGGGTCGTCGACTGAAGCTTTCTTT. Residues: CSARGLETGSSTEAFF.

In its sample, this clonotype was seen once. The rearrangement uses TRBV20-1 and TRBJ1-1; 7 nucleotides match TRBD1. After removal of 3 bases from V and 5 bases from J, the junction contained 15 bases not matched to a gene. The CDR3 totals 16 residues. Germline V gives CDR1 DFQATT, CDR2 SNEGSKA (reference sequence). The CDR3 reads CSASPISRTGGTEAFF. CDR3 in DNA: TGCAGTGCTAGTCCCATCAGCAGGACAGGAGGTACTGAAGCTTTCTTT.

The chain has TRBV2 and TRBJ2-1; TRBD1 agrees at 8 bases. The CDR3 runs to 15 residues. V lost 6 bases, J lost 3 bases, and 7 bases stayed unmatched. Per the germline V gene, CDR1 is SNHLY and CDR2 is FYNNEI. The CDR3 bases are TGTGCCAGCAGCTCCGGACAGGGATTCTACAATGAGCAGTTCTTC. Its translation: CASSSGQGFYNEQFF. The whole variable domain, remainder taken from reference TRBV2 and TRBJ2-1, is EPEVTQTPSHQVTQMGQEVILRCVPISNHLYFYWYRQILGQKVEFLVSFYNNEISEKSEIFDDQFSVERPDGSNFTLKIRSTKLEDSAMYFCASSSGQGFYNEQFFGPGTRLTVL.

V is TRBV29-1 and J is TRBJ2-7; 7 nucleotides agree with TRBD1. Germline CDR1 and CDR2: SQVTM and ANQGSEA. The CDR3 length is 13 residues. Losses at the gene ends were 3 bases for V and 3 bases for J; bases not matched to a gene: 5. In nucleotides, the CDR3 is TGCAGCGTTGACGAGGCAGGGGGCTACGAGCAGTACTTC. Amino acid sequence: CSVDEAGGYEQYF.

V gene TRBV23-1 combines with J gene TRBJ1-5, with D maybe TRBD1 (6 bases). TRBV23-1 is identified as an open reading frame with a role that is uncertain. The CDR3 runs to 15 residues. With 0 bases removed from V and 6 bases from J, the gap between germline ends came to 12 bases. The CDR3 nucleotides read TGCGCCAGCAGTCAATCCCCGGGACATTTTCAGCCCCAGCATTTT. Translation gives CASSQSPGHFQPQHF.

This clonotype was seen a single time. The chain has TRBV7-8 and TRBJ2-3; 7 bases map to TRBD2. Trimming took 0 bases from V and 0 from J; bases not matched to a gene: 3. There are 16 residues in the CDR3. Germline CDR1 and CDR2: SGHVS and FQNEAQ. The CDR3 spells CASSLALGGSTDTQYF. CDR3 bases: TGTGCCAGCAGCTTAGCGCTGGGGGGGAGCACAGATACGCAGTATTTT.

The chain links TRBV29-1 to TRBJ1-1, with a possible D match to TRBD1 (5 bases). The CDR3 runs 11 residues. Germline V lookup: CDR1 SQVTM, CDR2 ANQGSEA. V lost 6 bases and J 8 bases, leaving 13 bases between the germline ends. The CDR3 bases are TGCAGCGTCACCGGCGGGGCAGAAGCTTTCTTT. Its protein is CSVTGGAEAFF.

On this clonotype itself: The germline gene is not matched at one end of the junction; a read error may be the cause. J is TRBJ2-7 and V is TRBV11-2; D is unclear. This CDR3 is 13 amino acids long. CDR1 and CDR2 from the germline V gene are SGHAT and FQNNGV. In nucleotides, the CDR3 is TGTGCCAGCAGCCCGTTCTGGAGCTACCAGCAGTACTTC. Its translation is CASSPFWSYQQYF.

The CDR3 reads CASSLERTVTDTQYF. In DNA form, the CDR3 reads TGCGCCAGCAGCTTGGAACGAACGGTGACAGATACGCAGTATTTT. V gene TRBV5-1 combines with J gene TRBJ2-3, with D unresolved. This CDR3 has 15 amino acids. V was clipped by 0 bases and J by 3 bases, with 11 bases between them. The germline gives CDR1 SGHRS, CDR2 YFSETQ. The full variable domain, its missing parts supplied by reference TRBV5-1 and TRBJ2-3, is KAGVTQTPRYLIKTRGQQVTLSCSPISGHRSVSWYQQTPGQGLQFLFEYFSETQRNKGNFPGRFSGRQFSNSRSEMNVSTLELGDSALYLCASSLERTVTDTQYFGPGTRLTVL.

This chain connects TRBV6-2 or TRBV6-3 to TRBJ2-1; no clear D gene. Germline V CDR1 and CDR2: MNHEY, SVGEGT. V shed 5 bases and J shed 6 bases, with 8 bases lying between them. This CDR3 is 12 amino acids long. This chain's CDR3 is CASSHTPNEQFF. In DNA form, the CDR3 reads TGTGCCAGCAGTCACACCCCCAATGAGCAGTTCTTC.

The V call is TRBV12-3 or TRBV12-4, the J call TRBJ2-7; 10 bases map to TRBD2. The CDR3 consists of 15 residues. J lost 7 bases, V lost 3 bases, and 9 bases had no gene match. CDR3 in DNA: TGTGCCAGCAGTTTTATGGCTAGCGGGGGAGGTGAGCAGTACTTC. This gives the protein CASSFMASGGGEQYF.

The chain joins TRBV29-1 to TRBJ2-3; D is unclear. This CDR3 spans 14 amino acids. Germline CDR1 reads SQVTM; CDR2 reads ANQGSEA. V was pared by 1 base and J by 1 base, with 9 bases between. The CDR3 nucleotides are TGCAGCGTTGAAGTTCCGGAGCGCACAGATACGCAGTATTTT. It specifies CSVEVPERTDTQYF.

The chain recombines TRBV28 with TRBJ1-1; D is uncertain. The CDR3 covers 14 residues. The V and J ends lost 3 bases and 1 base respectively, with 9 bases between them. The germline V gene encodes CDR1 MDHEN and CDR2 SYDVKM. The CDR3 reads CASSFGPRNTEAFF. CDR3 in DNA: TGTGCCAGCAGTTTCGGCCCAAGGAACACTGAAGCTTTCTTT.

V and J are TRBV15 and TRBJ1-2, with 7 bases lining up with TRBD1. Trimming removed 0 bases from V and 2 bases from J; junction bases left unmatched: 0. This CDR3 contains 14 residues. Germline CDR1 and CDR2: LNHNV and YYDKDF (reference sequence). This CDR3 is CATSREQGNYGYTF. In nucleotides, the CDR3 is TGTGCCACCAGCAGAGAACAGGGGAACTATGGCTACACCTTC.